This T cell receptor beta chain was sequenced during a study of cytotoxic CD8 clonotypes in ibrutinib-treated CLL. Turning to the study itself: After median 68 months, around 14 stayed in remission, around twelve progressed; responses around 24 partial, 2 complete. After a median roughly twelve months on treatment (6 to 36), response samples were drawn.

Data came from immunoSEQ multiplex PCR; TCRdb stores just in-frame clones and leaves some out. The sample lists tens of thousands of clones, roughly 50% occurring once. As regards this clone: The antigen remains undetermined.

Whole-study findings and limits: Once treatment began, public clonotypes, which were uncommon, contracted or stayed stable. At the start, clonality exceeded age-matched healthy donors and followed circulating CD8+ T-cell counts.

With V trimmed by 4 bases and J by 2 bases, 5 bases remained unmatched. The CDR3 has 15 residues. Germline CDR1 and CDR2: SGHDN and FVKESK. Source: PBMCs, taken after 24 months of ibrutinib treatment. The V and J genes are TRBV14 and TRBJ2-5; 9 nucleotides line up with TRBD1. This TCR derives from a human donor with chronic lymphocytic leukemia. CDR3 bases: TGTGCCAGCAGCCTTCGGACAGGGGAACAAGAGACCCAGTACTTC. Protein: CASSLRTGEQETQYF.